Listed below are T cell receptor beta chains from one sample, sequenced in a study of radiation and T cells in renal cell carcinoma. The method was immunoSEQ multiplex PCR; TCRdb's version includes in-frame clones alone and lacks a portion of them. The top ten clones hold about 7.9% of a sample with 87,000 or so clones, approximately 86% of them seen once. Sample: blood, taken from a patient whose treatment included radiotherapy and nephrectomy. The receptor set was obtained from a man in his fifties with renal cell carcinoma. Each CDR3 is given with its conserved first and last residue. Only some rows state a clone size, as once, few, many or a class for expanded clones.

>TRBV10-3|once|16
CAISESGAQRYNEQFF
>TRBV6-1|NA|12
CASRVTNQPQHF
>TRBV10-2|NA|14
CATRQGQGIGELFF
>TRBV10-3|NA|13
CASTPMVNQPQHF
>TRBV9|many|13
CASSSTGNYGYTF
>TRBV27|NA|13
CASSSTSTDTQYF
>TRBV5-4|NA|15
CASSLAQAFSDGYTF
>TRBV7-2|few|15
CASSLGWGLDYGYTF
>TRBV18|NA|14
CASSPAGGPDTQYF
>TRBV19|few|14
CASTDRGMVYGYTF
>TRBV5-1|NA|14
CASSLAQDTGELFF
>TRBV6-1|NA|13
CASSDGQGYIQYF
>TRBV6-6|NA|14
CASSYSSASYEQYF
>TRBV9|NA|14
CASSVAGTSYEQYF
>TRBV18|NA|12
CAAGGAPYEQYF
>TRBV7-9|NA|15
CASSLAWTGNTEAFF
>TRBV9|NA|15
CASSVFASGQETQYF
>TRBV28|few|14
CASSGTGVKDTQYF
>TRBV11-1|NA|14
CASSAYRGNNEQFF
>TRBV9|NA|20
CASSPTSSGRAYSSPDTQYF
>TRBV2|NA|13
CASSEIATDTQYF
>TRBV6-1|NA|16
CASSDQTTGSQNIQYF
>TRBV19|NA|15
CASRTSGTPTDTQYF
>TRBV11-1|once|13
CASSVGLQYEQYF
>TRBV2|NA|13
CASSLLGVREAFF
>TRBV5-1|NA|13
CASSFQENYGYTF
>TRBV30|NA|15
CAWSVGGSETDTQYF
>TRBV5-4|NA|13
CASSRGKGYGYTF
>TRBV2|NA|11
CASSLNDGYTF
>TRBV9|NA|15
CASSGGTGGSYEQYF
>TRBV27|NA|13
CATLSETGNTIYF
>TRBV29-1|NA|16
CSVASRVGTGSYEQYF
>TRBV18|NA|14
CASSPDRVVNEQYF
>TRBV23-1|NA|16
CASSHPRGVRSYEQYF
>TRBV11-2|NA|12
CASSLSGREAFF
>TRBV6-5|once|15
CASSYSTELFYGYTF
>TRBV5-1|NA|15
CASSLSTGLDNEQFF
>TRBV9|NA|14
CASSLPSRTGELFF
>TRBV27|few|14
CASSAGVGSTEAFF
>TRBV5-1|few|16
CASSQTGGMGPDTQYF
>TRBV4-2|NA|16
CASSYSGADSSHEQFF
>TRBV4-2|NA|15
CASSQGTGEPYEQYF
>TRBV19|NA|14
CASSAKGAAHEQYF
>TRBV7-9|NA|14
CASSLVGAGDTQYF
>TRBV27|NA|12
CASSLSGYEQYF
>TRBV7-3|NA|14
CASSLTPGTYEQYF
>TRBV29-1|few|14
CSAYGDRARTEAFF
>TRBV14|few|15
CASSQVAGSDTEAFF
>TRBV18|NA|15
CASSPGTTGAGELFF
>TRBV4-1|NA|14
CASSDRARGTEAFF
>TRBV10-2|NA|10
CASGRREQYF
>TRBV6-5|NA|14
CASSYRTGDEKLFF
>TRBV9|few|15
CASSEAGGAYNEQFF
>TRBV2|NA|14
CASSEGPSSNEQFF
>TRBV7-3|NA|14
CASKLAGVADTQYF
>TRBV2|NA|14
CASLLTPGIYGYTF
>TRBV6-1|NA|20
CASSVQPPGLAGGYQETQYF
>TRBV5-8|NA|14
CASTRGQGTDTQYF
>TRBV4-3|once|13
CASSRQLQETQYF
>TRBV19|few|14
CASHGWAEDTEAFF